This T cell receptor beta chain stems from a study of blood T cells in healthy people across ages. Then a second PCR, running roughly 7 to 12 cycles, was carried out with a sample-barcoded 5' primer and a J-beta primer mix. TCRdb reprocessed the 5' RACE reads via MiXCR and lists one record per CDR3 protein. Here the sample spans hundreds of thousands of distinct CDR3 sequences, approximately 59% being singletons. The sequencing sample was made of blood. The TCR sequence derives from a man in his sixties in good health.

The CDR3 here is CASSPWVSSYGYTF. The DNA for the CDR3 is TGTGCCAGCAGCCCATGGGTATCTTCCTATGGCTACACCTTC. The V call is TRBV7-9, the J call TRBJ1-2; D is unresolved. The germline V gene has CDR1 SEHNR and CDR2 FQNEAQ (reference sequence). The CDR3 contains 14 residues. V lost 5 bases and J 4 bases, leaving 14 bases between the germline ends.